One sample yielded the 9 T cell receptor beta chains listed below, sequenced in a study of T cell repertoires in ileal Crohn's disease. TCRdb's copy holds only in-frame clones and misses some; the assay was immunoSEQ multiplex PCR. The sample has approximately 3,000 clones, roughly 90% seen once. The time point here: neoterminal ileum biopsy at postoperative endoscopy, about 6 months after surgery. The material sequenced was ileal tissue. The source is an adult with Crohn's disease.

This chain uses TRBV6-5 with TRBJ1-1; D may be TRBD1 (6 bases). V was trimmed by 7 bases and J by 1 base, leaving 13 bases between them. Germline V lookup: CDR1 MNHEY, CDR2 SVGAGI. The CDR3 is 14 residues long. The CDR3 reads CASTRGRQNTEAFF. Written as DNA, the CDR3 is TGTGCCAGCACCAGGGGACGGCAGAACACTGAAGCTTTCTTT.

This clone was recorded once. This rearrangement joins TRBV23-1 to TRBJ2-5; no reliable D call. TRBV23-1 is reported as an ORF; its role is uncertain. The V and J ends lost 4 bases and 4 bases respectively, with 7 bases between them. This CDR3 contains 12 residues. The CDR3 DNA reads as TGCGCCAGCAGTCGAGCGCCAGAGACCCAGTACTTC. It encodes CASSRAPETQYF.

The rearrangement links TRBV7-3 to TRBJ2-1; 7 bases are shared with TRBD2. Germline CDR1 is SGHTA and CDR2 is FQGTGA. The ends lost 7 bases at V and 9 bases at J; junction bases unmatched: 21. The CDR3 sequence is 17 residues long. The CDR3 DNA follows: TGTGCCAGCATCAAAAAGGGAGGGGCCCCCCCCCACATTGAGCAGTTCTTC. This encodes CASIKKGGAPPHIEQFF. Full variable domain (rest looked up from reference TRBV7-3 and TRBJ2-1): GAGVSQTPSNKVTEKGKYVELRCDPISGHTALYWYRQSLGQGPEFLIYFQGTGAADDSGLPNDRFFAVRPEGSVSTLKIQRTERGDSAVYLCASIKKGGAPPHIEQFFGPGTRLTVL.

The V and J genes are TRBV12-2 and TRBJ2-3; the table assigns TRBD1, which was not confirmed against the DNA. TRBV12-2 is deemed a pseudogene. The CDR3 is 16 amino acids. CDR3 sequence (DNA): TGTGCAAGTCGCTTAAGCGTGGGACAGTACACAGATACGCAGTATTTT. Translated, it gives CASRLSVGQYTDTQYF.

The chain employs TRBV14 and TRBJ2-7; D gene ambiguous. The V gene lost 3 bases and the J gene lost 2 bases, with 8 bases spanning the gap. The germline V gene has CDR1 SGHDN and CDR2 FVKESK. The CDR3 has 13 amino acids. The CDR3 sequence is CASSHRSPYEQYF. The CDR3 DNA sequence: TGTGCCAGCAGCCATCGTTCCCCCTACGAGCAGTACTTC.

V gene TRBV5-4 combines with J gene TRBJ1-1; possible D gene TRBD1, 5 bases. CDR3 length: 16 amino acids. Trimming removed 4 bases at V and 1 base at J, with 17 bases between. Germline values: CDR1 SGHNT, CDR2 YYREEE (reference sequence). For the CDR3, the DNA is TGTGCCAGCAGCGGCACAGGCTCACGGGGGAACACTGAAGCTTTCTTT. This gives the protein CASSGTGSRGNTEAFF.

The V gene is TRBV2, the J gene TRBJ1-1, with D tentatively TRBD1 (5 bases). The length of the CDR3 is 12 residues. V was trimmed by 6 bases and J by 7 bases, leaving 12 bases between them. Germline V gene sequence: CDR1 SNHLY, CDR2 FYNNEI. The CDR3 protein is CASRQESIEAFF. The CDR3 coding sequence is TGTGCCAGCAGACAGGAGAGTATTGAAGCTTTCTTT.

The genes are TRBV28 and TRBJ2-3; D is ambiguous. V dropped 7 bases and J dropped 4 bases, with 15 bases sitting between them. The germline CDR1 and CDR2 sequences are MDHEN and SYDVKM. This CDR3 is built from 14 residues. DNA of the CDR3: TGTGCCAGCACCCAACCCCCTCTCGCAGATACGCAGTATTTT. Translation: CASTQPPLADTQYF.

This chain connects TRBV28 to TRBJ2-1; 7 bases map to TRBD1. The CDR3 is made up of 13 amino acids. The germline V gene encodes CDR1 MDHEN and CDR2 SYDVKM. V shed 6 bases, J shed 8 bases, and the junction held 7 bases outside the gene matches. The CDR3 loop reads CASRVDRDHEQFF. The CDR3, as DNA: TGTGCCAGCAGGGTCGACAGGGACCATGAGCAGTTCTTC. Using reference TRBV28 and TRBJ2-1 for the parts outside the CDR3, the full variable domain is DVKVTQSSRYLVKRTGEKVFLECVQDMDHENMFWYRQDPGLGLRLIYFSYDVKMKEKGDIPEGYSVSREKKERFSLILESASTNQTSMYLCASRVDRDHEQFFGPGTRLTVL.